The sample holds one count of the clone carrying this T cell receptor beta chain. Participants were aged 18 to 89 years from around 25 US areas. These data come from a study of blood T cell repertoires in COVID-19. The wider study: The study drew acute and convalescent COVID-19 samples from the United States, Italy and Spain. PBMCs, B-cell-depleted T cells, or T cells provided the cDNA or gDNA that made up the material.

Germline V lookup: CDR1 SGHTA, CDR2 FQGNSA. J gave up 1 base and V 5 bases, and 4 bases lay outside the gene matches. The length of the CDR3 is 14 residues. As handled by the study authors: For nucleated cells, counts were estimated from reference gene primer amplification. The method was immunoSEQ multiplex PCR; TCRdb's version includes in-frame clones alone and lacks a portion of them. For V, J and clone size, that table is used; D and trimming come from the DNA. The data show around 200,000 clones, around 86% seen once. Sequenced material: PBMCs or T cells enriched from blood (not recorded which). The J gene is TRBJ1-1, the V gene TRBV7-2; 7 bases line up with TRBD1. This TCR derives from a woman aged 40 to 50 with acute COVID-19. As DNA, the CDR3 is TGTGCCAGCAGCGCGCGGACAGGGAACACTGAAGCTTTCTTT. Amino acids: CASSARTGNTEAFF. The full variable domain, with the rest looked up from reference TRBV7-2 and TRBJ1-1, is GAGVSQSPSNKVTEKGKDVELRCDPISGHTALYWYRQSLGQGLEFLIYFQGNSAPDKSGLPSDRFSAERTGGSVSTLTIQRTQQEDSAVYLCASSARTGNTEAFFGQGTRLTVV.